This T cell receptor (beta chain) was sequenced during a study of T cells in tuberculosis. Study results and caveats: Shorter CDR3-alpha in active tuberculosis partly drove smaller distances.

In regard to this clone: Its antigen remains unidentified.

Germline values: CDR1 ENHRY, CDR2 SYGVKD. The CDR3 totals 14 residues. Trimming left V 3 bases short and J 0 bases short, with 6 bases between. Measured with immunoSEQ multiplex PCR; TCRdb has only the in-frame clones, and not every one. This table holds under 40,000 clones, about 94% found once. The sequencing sample was made of PBMCs. The gene calls are TRBV10-3 and TRBJ1-5; D not certain. This TCR came from a donor aged 10-29 years with latent tuberculosis or without tuberculosis infection. CDR3: CAISDSISNQPQHF. The CDR3 DNA follows: TGTGCCATCAGTGATAGTATTAGCAATCAGCCCCAGCATTTT.